This T cell receptor beta chain was recovered during a study of cytomegalovirus exposure and HLA in healthy donors (dated by TCRdb to about 2017). Some background on the complete study: According to a later analysis, one platform produced both the 100 to 150 validation repertoires and the roughly 640 repertoires of the first cohort. The aim of the study was to test whether cataloging public T cell receptors could identify signatures of past pathogen exposure. Along with the approximately 700-subject first cohort, a separate validation cohort of 120 different subjects was used. To predict cytomegalovirus infection status, the study brought together high-throughput TCR immunosequencing, statistical association of individual TCRs with disease status, and machine learning.

As concerns this clone: No antigen is known for it. No base quality values were provided; no much bigger clone lies one nucleotide off.

Trimming leaves V shorter by 0 bases and J shorter by 7 bases, with the junction holding 7 bases beyond the gene matches. The germline V gene (reference sequence) yields MNHEY for CDR1 and SMNVEV for CDR2. The CDR3, from cysteine to phenylalanine, totals 17 residues. The DNA shown is the 51-base CDR3, in frame from base 1. Findings and caveats that apply to the study as a whole: All 120 or so repertoires were used to score co-occurrence in the validation cohort in a later analysis, because that analysis had no HLA typing for the cohort. In both the original and validation cohorts, the classifier was reported to diagnose cytomegalovirus status with high specificity and sensitivity. It was suggested by the authors that the approach could potentially be generalized to other disease states and immunological phenotypes. In vitro tests confirmed that a few of the cytomegalovirus-associated TCR beta chains recognize cytomegalovirus antigens. Most TCR sequences were observed very rarely across donors, whereas some public TCRs were present in many individuals. In the study, around 160 TCR beta chains were listed as associated with cytomegalovirus. Subsequent analysis determined that TCRs grouped into clusters in the first cohort also showed a tendency toward co-occurrence across the approximately 110 validation repertoires, and about 93% of cluster scores exceeded 0.

The donors were included in the validation cohort of over a hundred subjects, a group kept apart from the roughly 730-subject first cohort. Libraries came from the immunoSEQ multiplex PCR assay. Turning to the authors' computational methods: A statistical classification framework was developed to diagnose cytomegalovirus status using the catalog of TCR beta chain sequences. TCRdb holds this immuneACCESS table with in-frame rearrangements only. Some clones are missing; in checked studies, unresolved V genes explain under half, and the rest has no known cause. D and trimming were read from the DNA, whereas the V and J calls and clone size are those reported in that table. This sample holds 150,000 to 200,000 clones; roughly 89% were observed only once. The top ten hold approximately 10% of the sample.

This receptor chain uses TRBV27 and TRBJ2-2; 11 junctional bases match TRBD2. This clonotype originated in a woman aged 18 to 35 in good health and CMV-seropositive. The sample taken for sequencing was PBMCs. The nucleotides read TGTGCCAGCAGTTTATCAGTCACTAGCGGGAGCGTCGGGGAGCTGTTTTTT. It codes for CASSLSVTSGSVGELFF.